The 24 T cell receptor beta chains in this list originate from one sample, sequenced in a study of T cell changes during pregnancy in multiple sclerosis. The table came from immunoSEQ multiplex PCR; TCRdb's copy has only in-frame clones and leaves some out. The table shows some 100,000 clones, with 85% to 95% occurring only once. The material sequenced was peripheral blood, taken before pregnancy. These receptors were collected from a female donor with multiple sclerosis, enrolled in a pregnancy study.

The rearrangement links TRBV12-2 to TRBJ2-7; the table gives TRBD1 as D, unverified against the DNA. TRBV12-2 is a pseudogene segment. The CDR3 consists of 17 residues. DNA for the CDR3: TGTGCAAGTCGCTTGGGAAACCCGGGACATAATTCCTACGAGCAGTACTTC. Protein: CASRLGNPGHNSYEQYF.

This clone was detected once. CDR3 DNA: TGCGCCAGCAGACACGTTCTAATTAGCGGTGCTAGCACAGATACGCAGTATTTT. Protein sequence: CASRHVLISGASTDTQYF. The rearrangement links TRBV10-1 to TRBJ2-3; a possible D gene is TRBD2 (6 bases). The germline gives CDR1 WNHNN, CDR2 SYGVQD (reference sequence). Trimming took off 6 bases at V and 0 bases at J, with 22 bases between the two ends. The CDR3 spans 18 residues.

The rearrangement joins TRBV28 to TRBJ2-7, with TRBD2 as a possible D gene (5 bases). Per the germline V gene, CDR1 is MDHEN and CDR2 is SYDVKM. The CDR3 extends over 14 amino acids. The germline V and J ends were trimmed by 7 bases and 0 bases, with 13 bases remaining between them. The CDR3 region is CASTSDWSSYEQYF. The CDR3 DNA sequence: TGTGCCAGCACCTCGGACTGGAGCTCCTACGAGCAGTACTTC.

This sequence joins TRBV5-1 and TRBJ2-7; TRBD2 matches at 8 bases. V trimming: 2 bases; J trimming: 3 bases; junction bases outside the gene matches: 1. Germline lookup yields CDR1 SGHRS and CDR2 YFSETQ. The CDR3 runs to 13 residues. The CDR3 nucleotides read TGCGCCAGCAGCTTCGGGGGGGACTACGAGCAGTACTTC. It is translated as CASSFGGDYEQYF.

The chain joins TRBV11-2 to TRBJ2-3; 8 bases line up with TRBD1. The CDR3 is 16 residues long. The ends lost 5 bases at V and 3 bases at J; junction bases unmatched: 10. Germline V CDR1 and CDR2: SGHAT, FQNNGV. CDR3 loop: CASSRDRPGWTDTQYF. CDR3 DNA sequence: TGTGCCAGCAGCCGGGACAGGCCGGGGTGGACAGATACGCAGTATTTT.

The count of this clone is one. The V gene is TRBV4-1, the J gene TRBJ1-2; D unclear. This CDR3 is built from 15 residues. CDR1 is MGHRA and CDR2 is YSYEKL in the germline V gene. With 0 bases removed from V and 4 bases from J, the gap between germline ends came to 12 bases. In nucleotides, the CDR3 is TGCGCCAGCAGCCAAGACAGCGGGCGGGTCTATGGCTACACCTTC. Encoded protein: CASSQDSGRVYGYTF.

The J gene is TRBJ2-1, the V gene TRBV19, with 7 bases lining up with TRBD2. The CDR3 loop spans 16 amino acids. V dropped 6 bases and J dropped 5; count of bases not matched to a gene: 13. Germline V CDR1 and CDR2: LNHDA, SQIVND (reference sequence). Written as DNA, the CDR3 is TGTGCCAGTAGACTACTACCGGCTAGCGGCCACAATGAGCAGTTCTTC. Protein sequence: CASRLLPASGHNEQFF.

The chain recombines TRBV7-8 with TRBJ2-2; TRBD2 matches at 15 bases. The V and J ends lost 4 bases and 7 bases, in that order; junction bases with no gene match: 10. Germline-derived CDR1 and CDR2 are SGHVS and FQNEAQ. This CDR3 spans 18 amino acids. The CDR3 DNA is TGTGCCAGCAGCTCCCGGACTAGCGGGAGGGTAAGGGTCGGGGAGCTGTTTTTT. Translating it yields CASSSRTSGRVRVGELFF.

The V call is TRBV2, the J call TRBJ2-1, with TRBD2 matching over 13 bases. Trimming removed 7 bases from V and 5 bases from J; junction bases left unmatched: 8. The germline V gene has CDR1 SNHLY and CDR2 FYNNEI. There are 16 residues in the CDR3. The CDR3 bases are TGTGCCAGCAAGGTCTCCGGGACTAGCGGGAACAATGAGCAGTTCTTC. Protein: CASKVSGTSGNNEQFF.

The chain joins TRBV27 to TRBJ1-2; D perhaps matches TRBD1 (6 bases). The CDR3 contains 13 residues. The V end was cut by 5 bases, the J end by 8 bases, with 15 bases between. CDR1 and CDR2 from the germline V gene are MNHEY and SMNVEV (reference sequence). Written as DNA, the CDR3 is TGTGCCAGCAGTCCCCGGACAGCTGGGGGCTACACCTTC. Translation gives CASSPRTAGGYTF.

The CDR3 nucleotides are TGTGCCAGCAGTTACCGGACAGGGTCCACAGATACGCAGTATTTT. The encoded protein is CASSYRTGSTDTQYF. This chain uses TRBV6-5 with TRBJ2-3; TRBD1 matches at 8 bases. Germline loops: CDR1 MNHEY, CDR2 SVGAGI. This CDR3 has 15 amino acids. V lost 2 bases to trimming and J lost 2 bases; unmatched junction nucleotides: 3.

A single count supports this clone. The chain uses TRBV13 and TRBJ2-7, with 8 bases matching TRBD1. V trimming: 5 bases; J trimming: 3 bases; junction bases outside the gene matches: 9. This CDR3 is 15 amino acids long. CDR1 is PRHDT, CDR2 FYEKMQ, per germline (reference sequence). The CDR3 DNA is TGTGCCAGCAGCGACCCTGGACAGGGACACTACGAGCAGTACTTC. It translates to CASSDPGQGHYEQYF.

The genes are TRBV7-3 and TRBJ2-2; D is unresolved. Trimming removed 0 bases from V and 1 base from J, with 6 bases in between. Per germline, CDR1 SGHTA and CDR2 FQGTGA. The CDR3 is 15 amino acids. For the CDR3, the DNA is TGTGCCAGCAGCTTAACGGCAAAGAACACCGGGGAGCTGTTTTTT. Translation: CASSLTAKNTGELFF.

V gene TRBV19 combines with J gene TRBJ1-5; 11 bases fit TRBD1. Germline CDR1 reads LNHDA; CDR2 reads SQIVND (reference sequence). V lost 5 bases to trimming and J lost 0 bases; unmatched junction nucleotides: 9. The CDR3 runs to 18 residues. CDR3 in DNA: TGTGCCAGTAGTTCGGTGGACAGGGGGCGACGTAGCAATCAGCCCCAGCATTTT. It encodes CASSSVDRGRRSNQPQHF.

This sequence joins TRBV27 and TRBJ2-1; TRBD2 agrees at 11 bases. With V trimmed by 2 bases and J by 4 bases, 10 bases remained unmatched. CDR1 and CDR2 from the germline V gene are MNHEY and SMNVEV (reference sequence). The CDR3 is 18 residues long. CDR3 sequence (DNA): TGTGCCAGCAGTTTAGGCCTAGCGGGAGGTTTACCGTACAATGAGCAGTTCTTC. Translation gives CASSLGLAGGLPYNEQFF.

The chain combines TRBV9 with TRBJ1-2; 9 bases line up with TRBD1. The CDR3 contains 15 residues. Germline CDR1 and CDR2: SGDLS and YYNGEE. The trim removed 3 bases at V and 6 bases at J, leaving 9 bases unmatched. Written as DNA, the CDR3 is TGTGCCAGCAGCGAGGGGGGACAGGGCGGGGATGGCTACACCTTC. Translation: CASSEGGQGGDGYTF.

The CDR3 protein is CASSLGQGIRGEKLFF. The CDR3, as DNA: TGTGCCAGCAGTTTGGGACAGGGGATAAGGGGTGAAAAACTGTTTTTT. The V gene is TRBV6-5, the J gene TRBJ1-4; 10 bases align to TRBD1. The CDR3 covers 16 residues. CDR1 MNHEY and CDR2 SVGAGI come from the germline V gene. J lost 7 bases, V lost 4 bases, and 9 bases had no gene match.

The chain uses TRBV28 and TRBJ2-1, with 8 bases that match TRBD2. In germline, CDR1 is MDHEN, CDR2 SYDVKM. The J segment lost 4 bases and the V segment lost 8 bases, leaving 13 bases of the junction unmatched. The CDR3 is 16 residues long. CDR3: CASLLADSGRYNEQFF. In DNA, the CDR3 is TGTGCCAGCTTACTAGCGGATTCAGGTCGGTACAATGAGCAGTTCTTC. The complete variable domain, with remaining parts taken from reference TRBV28 and TRBJ2-1, reads DVKVTQSSRYLVKRTGEKVFLECVQDMDHENMFWYRQDPGLGLRLIYFSYDVKMKEKGDIPEGYSVSREKKERFSLILESASTNQTSMYLCASLLADSGRYNEQFFGPGTRLTVL.

The chain combines TRBV29-1 with TRBJ2-1; TRBD2 aligns across 7 bases. The CDR3 sequence is 12 residues long. After removal of 4 bases from V and 6 bases from J, the junction contained 3 bases not matched to a gene. In germline, CDR1 is SQVTM, CDR2 ANQGSEA. Written as DNA, the CDR3 is TGCAGCGTTGTTCCGGGGGGCAATGAGCAGTTCTTC. It codes for CSVVPGGNEQFF.

Note on this clone: Different DNA sequences within this sample yield the same CDR3. The chain carries TRBV29-1 and TRBJ2-5; tentatively, D is TRBD2 (5 bases). Germline CDR1 is SQVTM and CDR2 is ANQGSEA. The V end lost 4 bases, the J end lost 5 bases, and 5 bases lay between the germline ends. The CDR3 is made up of 10 amino acids. The DNA of the CDR3 is TGCAGCGTTGGAGGGGAGACCCAGTACTTC. Residues: CSVGGETQYF.

The chain recombines TRBV2 with TRBJ1-1; 12 bases align to TRBD1. The germline CDR1 and CDR2 sequences are SNHLY and FYNNEI. The CDR3 is 13 amino acids. Unmatched junction bases numbered 4, after V lost 8 bases and J lost 6 bases. The CDR3 spells CASLGQGAPEAFF. In nucleotides, the CDR3 is TGTGCCAGCCTGGGACAGGGGGCCCCTGAAGCTTTCTTT.

The chain uses TRBV28 and TRBJ2-7, with 7 positions matching TRBD1. CDR1 MDHEN and CDR2 SYDVKM come from the germline V gene. There are 16 residues in the CDR3. The V segment lost 5 bases and the J segment 5 bases; nucleotides outside the gene matches: 15. This CDR3 is CASSPHLQDRNNEQYF. The CDR3 bases are TGTGCCAGCAGTCCACATTTGCAGGACAGGAACAACGAGCAGTACTTC.

The chain uses TRBV9 and TRBJ2-3; maybe TRBD2 (6 bases). This CDR3 is 16 amino acids long. Looked up from germline, CDR1 is SGDLS and CDR2 is YYNGEE. Trimming shortened V by 4 bases and J by 2 bases, and 17 bases separated the two germline ends. The CDR3 nucleotides read TGTGCCAGCAGCCCCGGTCTACTAGCTAACACAGATACGCAGTATTTT. This codes for CASSPGLLANTDTQYF.

This chain uses TRBV9 with TRBJ2-5, with 7 bases matching TRBD2. This CDR3 spans 13 amino acids. V was pared by 0 bases and J by 8 bases, with 4 bases of the junction left unmatched. Looked up from germline, CDR1 is SGDLS and CDR2 is YYNGEE. The CDR3 sequence: CASSVGGGNTQYF. CDR3 coding DNA: TGTGCCAGCAGCGTAGGGGGGGGGAACACCCAGTACTTC.